The rows below give T cell receptor beta chains drawn from one sample of a study of PD-1 blockade in classical Hodgkin lymphoma. Profiled with immunoSEQ multiplex PCR; TCRdb holds only in-frame clones, not every one. Among 60,000 to 75,000 clones listed, 90% were seen once. Sequences were derived from peripheral blood mononuclear cells (PBMCs), sampled at baseline. The origin of the receptors is a human donor with classical Hodgkin lymphoma. Each CDR3 is given with its conserved first and last residue. A D gene is named only where the DNA matches it firmly. The size of a clone is reported for some rows only, either as once, few or many, or as a class for expanded clones.

cdr3_length	d_call	clone_size	v_call	j_call	cdr3_nt	cdr3_aa
16	TRBD1	once	TRBV18	TRBJ1-2	TGTGCCAGCTCACCCACAGGGGGCACGGTGTTATATGGCTACACCTTC	CASSPTGGTVLYGYTF
18	TRBD1	.	TRBV28	TRBJ1-1	TGTGCCAGCAGTTTCCCCTCCGGCACAGGGGGCGGTGGCACTGAAGCTTTCTTT	CASSFPSGTGGGGTEAFF
14	.	.	TRBV25-1	TRBJ1-5	TGTGCCAGCAGTCGGGCAGGCCTCAATCAGCCCCAGCATTTT	CASSRAGLNQPQHF
13	.	.	TRBV30	TRBJ2-7	TGTGCCTGGAGCGCTGACGGAACCTACGAGCAGTACTTC	CAWSADGTYEQYF
14	.	.	TRBV29-1	TRBJ1-1	TGCAGCGTTGAACTGTCTGGGGGGAACACTGAAGCTTTCTTT	CSVELSGGNTEAFF
15	.	.	TRBV9	TRBJ2-1	TGTGCCAGCAGCGGGGCTGGCGGGAAGTACAATGAGCAGTTCTTC	CASSGAGGKYNEQFF
13	.	few	TRBV19	TRBJ1-1	TGTGCCAGTAGGCCCAAGGAGAACACTGAAGCTTTCTTT	CASRPKENTEAFF
14	TRBD2	once	TRBV30	TRBJ2-3	TGTGCCTGGACGCCCACTAGCGGCACAGATACGCAGTATTTT	CAWTPTSGTDTQYF
18	.	once	TRBV12-5	TRBJ1-5	TGTGCTAGTGGTTTGGTACACGTGACACCGAGGAATTGTCAGCCCCAGCATTTT	CASGLVHVTPRNCQPQHF
13	.	.	TRBV28	TRBJ1-1	TGTGCCAGCAGTTTTTGGATGAACACTGAAGCTTTCTTT	CASSFWMNTEAFF
16	.	.	TRBV19	TRBJ2-4	TGTGCCAGTAGTACCCGGGACACCCTAGCCAAAAACATTCAGTACTTC	CASSTRDTLAKNIQYF
15	.	.	TRBV4-1	TRBJ1-1	TGCGCCAGCAGCCAAGGTGACAGGACGAACACTGAAGCTTTCTTT	CASSQGDRTNTEAFF
15	TRBD2	.	TRBV11-2	TRBJ2-7	TGTGCCAGCAGCCAAAGCCCTAGCGGGACCTACGAGCAGTACTTC	CASSQSPSGTYEQYF
14	.	once	TRBV5-6	TRBJ2-7	TGTGCCAGCAGCTTGCCAGGGTTCACCTACGAGCAGTACTTC	CASSLPGFTYEQYF
15	TRBD2	.	TRBV9	TRBJ2-1	TGTGCCAGCAGCCAGCGGGAGACCCCCTACAATGAGCAGTTCTTC	CASSQRETPYNEQFF
21	TRBD1	.	TRBV28	TRBJ2-5	TGTGCCAGCAGTTTAATAAGACAGGGGATGTCGACAACTCTAGTTCAAGAGACCCAGTACTTC	CASSLIRQGMSTTLVQETQYF
12	TRBD2	.	TRBV12-5	TRBJ2-1	TGTGCTAGTGGTTCCTTAGCGGGGGAGCAGTTCTTC	CASGSLAGEQFF
16	.	once	TRBV28	TRBJ1-5	TGTGCCAGCAGTTTAAAAGAATGGACAGGCAATCAGCCCCAGCATTTT	CASSLKEWTGNQPQHF
15	.	.	TRBV19	TRBJ1-3	TGTGCCAGTAGTATAGGGACAAGCTCTGGAAACACCATATATTTT	CASSIGTSSGNTIYF
14	.	.	TRBV5-1	TRBJ2-4	TGCGCCAGCAGCTACTGGACTACCAAAAACATTCAGTACTTC	CASSYWTTKNIQYF
16	TRBD2	.	TRBV19	TRBJ2-3	TGTGCCAGTAGTGTATGGACTAGCGGGAGCACAGATACGCAGTATTTT	CASSVWTSGSTDTQYF
15	TRBD1	.	TRBV27	TRBJ2-7	TGTGCCAGCAGTCCTGTGGGACAGGGTTCCCTCGAGCAGTACTTC	CASSPVGQGSLEQYF
14	.	.	TRBV2	TRBJ1-4	TGTGCCAGCAGTGTTTACGCTCCGGATGAAAAACTGTTTTTT	CASSVYAPDEKLFF
14	TRBD2	.	TRBV7-8	TRBJ2-7	TGTGCCAGCAGCCGAGCGGGAGGGAGCTACGAGCAGTACTTC	CASSRAGGSYEQYF
16	.	.	TRBV6-1	TRBJ2-7	TGTGCCAGCAGTGATCTAGGCGGTCGAAGCTCCTACGAGCAGTACTTC	CASSDLGGRSSYEQYF
13	.	.	TRBV10-1	TRBJ2-5	TGCGCCAGCAGTGAAGGGCTAGTGGAGACCCAGTACTTC	CASSEGLVETQYF
14	.	.	TRBV30	TRBJ2-1	TGTGCCTGGTGGAGGGGAACCCCCTACAATGAGCAGTTCTTC	CAWWRGTPYNEQFF
16	.	.	TRBV27	TRBJ1-2	TGTGCCAGCAGTACTACCCGAGACAATCTAGGTCCTGGCTACACCTTC	CASSTTRDNLGPGYTF
14	.	.	TRBV6-1	TRBJ1-4	TGTGCCAGCTCGGACGGTGCAACTAATGAAAAACTGTTTTTT	CASSDGATNEKLFF
14	.	.	TRBV6-1	TRBJ2-3	TGTGCCAGCAAGTCGGGTCCTAGCACAGATACGCAGTATTTT	CASKSGPSTDTQYF
13	.	.	TRBV11-2	TRBJ2-7	TGTGCCAGCAGCTTACCCACTCCCTACGAGCAGTACTTC	CASSLPTPYEQYF
14	TRBD2	.	TRBV28	TRBJ2-4	TGTGCCAGCAGGCCTAGCGGAGCTGAAAACATTCAGTACTTC	CASRPSGAENIQYF
14	.	.	TRBV19	TRBJ1-2	TGTGCCAGTAGTATCAAGGGAGCTAACTATGGCTACACCTTC	CASSIKGANYGYTF
14	TRBD2	.	TRBV27	TRBJ2-7	TGTGCCACCGCCAGGGGACTAGCAATCTACGAGCAGTACTTC	CATARGLAIYEQYF
18	TRBD2	.	TRBV6-1	TRBJ2-3	TGTGCCAGCAGTGAAAACCCCGGACTAGCGGGAGGCACAGATACGCAGTATTTT	CASSENPGLAGGTDTQYF
17	TRBD2	.	TRBV7-2	TRBJ2-5	TGTGCCAGCAGCTTAAATAGCGGGAGGGCCATTGGGGAGACCCAGTACTTC	CASSLNSGRAIGETQYF
15	.	.	TRBV5-6	TRBJ2-2	TGTGCCAGCAGCAATATAGCGGCGGTCACCGGGGAGCTGTTTTTT	CASSNIAAVTGELFF
13	.	few	TRBV5-1	TRBJ1-1	TGCGCCAGCAGCCCAGGACTGAACACTGAAGCTTTCTTT	CASSPGLNTEAFF
11	.	.	TRBV6-5	TRBJ1-5	TGTGCCACCGGAGAGGTCCGGCCCCAGCATTTT	CATGEVRPQHF
14	.	.	TRBV6-5	TRBJ2-7	TGTGCCAGCAGTTACTCGGGAGGGGGCTACGAGCAGTACTTC	CASSYSGGGYEQYF